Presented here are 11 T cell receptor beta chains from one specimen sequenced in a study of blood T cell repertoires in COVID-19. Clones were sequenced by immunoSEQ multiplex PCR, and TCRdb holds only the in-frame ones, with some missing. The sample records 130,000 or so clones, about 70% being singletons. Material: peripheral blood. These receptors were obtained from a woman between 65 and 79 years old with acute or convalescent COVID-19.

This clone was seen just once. CDR3 region: CASGRGGYTDTQYF. The CDR3 DNA reads as TGTGCCAGCGGACGGGGGGGATACACAGATACGCAGTATTTT. The chain employs TRBV7-9 and TRBJ2-3; the match to TRBD2 covers 8 bases. CDR1 SEHNR and CDR2 FQNEAQ come from the germline V gene (reference sequence). This CDR3 is 14 amino acids long. Trimming at V came to 8 bases and at J to 2 bases, leaving 6 bases not matched to a gene.

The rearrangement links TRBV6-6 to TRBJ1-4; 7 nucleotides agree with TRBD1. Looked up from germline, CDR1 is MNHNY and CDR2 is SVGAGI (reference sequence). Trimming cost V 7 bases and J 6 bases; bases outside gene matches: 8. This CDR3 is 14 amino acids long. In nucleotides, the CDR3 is TGTGCCAGCAAAAGGGACAGACTGGATGAAAAACTGTTTTTT. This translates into CASKRDRLDEKLFF.

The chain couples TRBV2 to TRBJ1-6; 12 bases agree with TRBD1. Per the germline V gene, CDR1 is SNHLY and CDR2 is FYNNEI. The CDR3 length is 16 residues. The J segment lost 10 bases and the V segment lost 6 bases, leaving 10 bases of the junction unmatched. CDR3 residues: CASSFPGQGAGSPLHF. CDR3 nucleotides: TGTGCCAGCAGCTTTCCGGGACAGGGGGCCGGATCACCCCTCCACTTT. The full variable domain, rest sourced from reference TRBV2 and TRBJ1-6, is EPEVTQTPSHQVTQMGQEVILRCVPISNHLYFYWYRQILGQKVEFLVSFYNNEISEKSEIFDDQFSVERPDGSNFTLKIRSTKLEDSAMYFCASSFPGQGAGSPLHFGNGTRLTVT.

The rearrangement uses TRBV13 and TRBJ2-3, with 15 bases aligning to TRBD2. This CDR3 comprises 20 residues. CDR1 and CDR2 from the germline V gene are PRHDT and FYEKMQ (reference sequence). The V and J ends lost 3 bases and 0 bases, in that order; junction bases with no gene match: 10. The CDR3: CASSLTPGTSGGFSTDTQYF. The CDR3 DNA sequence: TGTGCCAGCAGCTTGACCCCCGGGACTAGCGGGGGGTTTAGCACAGATACGCAGTATTTT.

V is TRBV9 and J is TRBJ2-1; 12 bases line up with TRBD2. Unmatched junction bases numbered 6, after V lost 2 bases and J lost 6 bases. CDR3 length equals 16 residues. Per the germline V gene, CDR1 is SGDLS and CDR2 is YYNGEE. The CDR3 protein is CASSVSGLAGSNEQFF. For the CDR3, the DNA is TGTGCCAGCAGCGTCTCCGGACTAGCGGGGAGCAATGAGCAGTTCTTC. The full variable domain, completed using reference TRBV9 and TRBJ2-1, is DSGVTQTPKHLITATGQRVTLRCSPRSGDLSVYWYQQSLDQGLQFLIQYYNGEERAKGNILERFSAQQFPDLHSELNLSSLELGDSALYFCASSVSGLAGSNEQFFGPGTRLTVL.

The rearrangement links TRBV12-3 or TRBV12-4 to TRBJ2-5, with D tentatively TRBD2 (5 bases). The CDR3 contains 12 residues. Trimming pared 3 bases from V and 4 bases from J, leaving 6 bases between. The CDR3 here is CASSFAGETQYF. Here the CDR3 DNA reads TGTGCCAGCAGTTTTGCGGGAGAGACCCAGTACTTC.

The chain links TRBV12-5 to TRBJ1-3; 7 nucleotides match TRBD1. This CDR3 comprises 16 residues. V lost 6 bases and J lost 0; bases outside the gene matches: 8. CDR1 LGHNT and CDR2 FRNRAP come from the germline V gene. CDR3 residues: CASGQPGTDSGNTIYF. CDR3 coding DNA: TGTGCTAGTGGCCAGCCAGGGACAGACTCTGGAAACACCATATATTTT.

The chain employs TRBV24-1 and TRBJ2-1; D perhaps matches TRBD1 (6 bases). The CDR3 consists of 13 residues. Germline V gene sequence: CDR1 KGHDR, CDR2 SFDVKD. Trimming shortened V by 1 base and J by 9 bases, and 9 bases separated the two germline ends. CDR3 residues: CATSDLQGIEQFF. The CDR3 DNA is TGTGCCACCAGTGATTTACAGGGAATTGAGCAGTTCTTC.

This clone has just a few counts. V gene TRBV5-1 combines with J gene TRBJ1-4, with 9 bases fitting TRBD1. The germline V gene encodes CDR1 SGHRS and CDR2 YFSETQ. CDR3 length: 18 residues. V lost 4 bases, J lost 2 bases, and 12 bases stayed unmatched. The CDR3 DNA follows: TGCGCCAGCAGCAGCGCCGGGACAGGGAGCACTACTAATGAAAAACTGTTTTTT. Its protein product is CASSSAGTGSTTNEKLFF.

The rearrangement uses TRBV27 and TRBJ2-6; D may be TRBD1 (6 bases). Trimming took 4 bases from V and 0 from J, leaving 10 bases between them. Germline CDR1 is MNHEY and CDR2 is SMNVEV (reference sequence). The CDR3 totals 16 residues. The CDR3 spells CASSYDRFSGANVLTF. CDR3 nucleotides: TGTGCCAGCAGTTACGACAGGTTCTCTGGGGCCAACGTCCTGACTTTC.

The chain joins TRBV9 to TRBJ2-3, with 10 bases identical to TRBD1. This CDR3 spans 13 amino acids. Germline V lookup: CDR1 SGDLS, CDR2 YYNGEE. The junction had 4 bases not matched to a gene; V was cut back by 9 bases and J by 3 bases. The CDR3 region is CATTGQGTDTQYF. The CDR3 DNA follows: TGTGCCACTACGGGACAGGGGACAGATACGCAGTATTTT.